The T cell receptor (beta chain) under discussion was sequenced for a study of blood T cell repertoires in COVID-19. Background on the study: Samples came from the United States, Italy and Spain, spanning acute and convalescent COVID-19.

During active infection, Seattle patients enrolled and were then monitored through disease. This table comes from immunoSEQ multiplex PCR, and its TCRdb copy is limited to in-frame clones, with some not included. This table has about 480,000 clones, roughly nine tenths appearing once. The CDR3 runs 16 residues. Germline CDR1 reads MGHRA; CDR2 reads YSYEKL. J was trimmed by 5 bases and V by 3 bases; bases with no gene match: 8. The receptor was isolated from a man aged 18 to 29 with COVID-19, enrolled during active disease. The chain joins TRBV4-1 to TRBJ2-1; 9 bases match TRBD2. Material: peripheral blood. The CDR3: CASSHPPSGVDNEQFF. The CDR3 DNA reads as TGCGCCAGCAGCCATCCCCCTAGCGGGGTCGACAATGAGCAGTTCTTC.